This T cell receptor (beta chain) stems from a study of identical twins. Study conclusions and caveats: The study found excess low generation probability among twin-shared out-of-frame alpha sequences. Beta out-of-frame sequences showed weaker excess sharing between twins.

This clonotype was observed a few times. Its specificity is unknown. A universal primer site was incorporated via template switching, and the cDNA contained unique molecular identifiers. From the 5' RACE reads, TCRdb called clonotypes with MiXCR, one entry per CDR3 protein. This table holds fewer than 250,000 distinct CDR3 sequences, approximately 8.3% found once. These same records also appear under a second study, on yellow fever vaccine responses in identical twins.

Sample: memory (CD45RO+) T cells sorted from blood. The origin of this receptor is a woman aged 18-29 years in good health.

CDR3 in amino acids: CATSRDSGRAYNEQFF. CDR3 nucleotide sequence: TGTGCCACCAGCAGAGACAGCGGGAGGGCCTACAATGAGCAGTTCTTC. This chain joins TRBV15 and TRBJ2-1, with TRBD2 matching over 10 bases. V was pared by 0 bases and J by 2 bases, with 1 base of the junction left unmatched. The CDR3 is 16 amino acids. The germline V gene encodes CDR1 LNHNV and CDR2 YYDKDF (reference sequence).